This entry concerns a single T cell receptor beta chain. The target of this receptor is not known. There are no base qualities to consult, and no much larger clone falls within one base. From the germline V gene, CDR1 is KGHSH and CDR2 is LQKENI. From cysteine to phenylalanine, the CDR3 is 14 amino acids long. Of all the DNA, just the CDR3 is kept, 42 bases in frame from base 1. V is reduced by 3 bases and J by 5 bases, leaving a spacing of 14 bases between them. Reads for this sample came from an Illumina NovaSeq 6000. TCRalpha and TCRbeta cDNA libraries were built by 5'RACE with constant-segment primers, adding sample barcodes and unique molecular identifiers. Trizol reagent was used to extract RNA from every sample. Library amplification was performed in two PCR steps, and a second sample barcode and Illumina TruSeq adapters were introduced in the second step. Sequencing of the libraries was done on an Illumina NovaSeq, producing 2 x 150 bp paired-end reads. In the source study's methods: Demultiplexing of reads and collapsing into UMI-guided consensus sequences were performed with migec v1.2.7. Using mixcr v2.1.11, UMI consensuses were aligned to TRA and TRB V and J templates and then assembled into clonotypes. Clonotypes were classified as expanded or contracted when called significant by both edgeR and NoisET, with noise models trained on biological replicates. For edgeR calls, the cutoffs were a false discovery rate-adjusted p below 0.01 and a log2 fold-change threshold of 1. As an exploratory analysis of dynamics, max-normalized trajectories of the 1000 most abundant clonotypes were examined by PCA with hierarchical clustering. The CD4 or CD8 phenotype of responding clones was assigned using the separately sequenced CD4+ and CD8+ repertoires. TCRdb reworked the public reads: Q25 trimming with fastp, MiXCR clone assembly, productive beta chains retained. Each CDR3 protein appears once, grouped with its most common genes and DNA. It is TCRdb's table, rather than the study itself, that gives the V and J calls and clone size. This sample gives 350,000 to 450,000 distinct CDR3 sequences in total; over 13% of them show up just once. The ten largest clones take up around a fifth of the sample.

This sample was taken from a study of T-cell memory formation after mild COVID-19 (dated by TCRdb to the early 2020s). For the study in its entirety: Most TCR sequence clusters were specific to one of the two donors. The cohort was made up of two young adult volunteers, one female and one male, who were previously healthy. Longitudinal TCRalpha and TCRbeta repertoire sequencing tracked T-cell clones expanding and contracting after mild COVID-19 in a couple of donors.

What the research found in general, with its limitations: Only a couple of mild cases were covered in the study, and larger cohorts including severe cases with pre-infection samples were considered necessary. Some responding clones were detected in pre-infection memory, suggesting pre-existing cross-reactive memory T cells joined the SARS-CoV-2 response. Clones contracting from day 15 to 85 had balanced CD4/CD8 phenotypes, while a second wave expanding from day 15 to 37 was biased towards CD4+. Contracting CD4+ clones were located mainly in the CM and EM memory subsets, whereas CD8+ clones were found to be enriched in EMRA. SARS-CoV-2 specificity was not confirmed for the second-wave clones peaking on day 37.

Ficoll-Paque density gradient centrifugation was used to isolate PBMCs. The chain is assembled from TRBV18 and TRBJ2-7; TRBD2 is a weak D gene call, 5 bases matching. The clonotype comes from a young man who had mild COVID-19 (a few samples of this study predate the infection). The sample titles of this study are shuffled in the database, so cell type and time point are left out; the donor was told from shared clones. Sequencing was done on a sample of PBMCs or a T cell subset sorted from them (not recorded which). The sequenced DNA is TGTGCCAGCTCACCGACAACCGTCGGGAACGAGCAGTACTTC. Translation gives CASSPTTVGNEQYF.